The rows below give T cell receptor beta chains drawn from one sample of a study of T cell responses to AZD1222 COVID-19 vaccine. Repertoires were generated with immunoSEQ multiplex PCR, while TCRdb's copy carries only in-frame clones and drops some. The sample lists about 220,000 clones, approximately 94% seen once, with more than 0.8% in the top ten. The sequencing here drew on peripheral blood, taken on day 0 of MenACWY control vaccination. Receptors were obtained from an adult in good health. Each CDR3 is given with its conserved first and last residue. The D gene is left open where the match is weak. Not every row has a clone size; where given, it reads once, few, many or a size class.

abundance	d_gene	v_gene	j_gene	CDR3nt	CDR3aa
.	TRBD1	TRBV27	TRBJ2-7	TGTGCCAGCAGTCGGGGACAGGGATTCGGCTACGAGCAGTACTTC	CASSRGQGFGYEQYF
.	.	TRBV18	TRBJ1-1	TGTGCCAGCTCACCACAGTTCCCGGGGAACACTGAAGCTTTCTTT	CASSPQFPGNTEAFF
.	.	TRBV7-7	TRBJ1-1	TGTGCCAGCAGCCCGGCCGGGGGGAACACTGAAGCTTTCTTT	CASSPAGGNTEAFF
once	.	TRBV6-5	TRBJ1-1	TGTGCCAGCAGTTACCCGGGGGCACTCACTGAAGCTTTCTTT	CASSYPGALTEAFF
.	TRBD2	TRBV10-3	TRBJ2-7	TGTGCCATCAGGTCAGATACGGGGGGGAACTACGAGCAGTACTTC	CAIRSDTGGNYEQYF
once	.	TRBV4-2	TRBJ2-3	TGTGCCAGCAGCGAGAACTTTCTTAGCACAGATACGCAGTATTTT	CASSENFLSTDTQYF
.	.	TRBV4-3	TRBJ1-5	TGCGCCAGCAGCCAAGATACTGCGGGTCGTCAGCCCCAGCATTTT	CASSQDTAGRQPQHF
.	.	TRBV19	TRBJ2-2	TGTGCCAGTAGTATTGGAGGGGGAGCCGGGGAGCTGTTTTTT	CASSIGGGAGELFF
.	.	TRBV10-1	TRBJ1-2	TGCGCCAGCAGTGAGTCGGGAAAGAACTATGGCTACACCTTC	CASSESGKNYGYTF
.	.	TRBV20-1	TRBJ1-2	TGCAGTGCTACCCCACATGGCTACACCTTC	CSATPHGYTF
.	.	TRBV6-5	TRBJ1-1	TGTGCCAGCAGCTTGCCCTATCCGGGTGGGACTGAAGCTTTCTTT	CASSLPYPGGTEAFF
few	.	TRBV10-1	TRBJ2-7	TGCGCCAGCAGTGACGGAGGCTACGAGCAGTACTTC	CASSDGGYEQYF
.	TRBD1	TRBV6-5	TRBJ1-6	TGTGCCAGCAGTCCCGGGACAGGTTTTTACTCACCCCTCCACTTT	CASSPGTGFYSPLHF
.	.	TRBV5-1	TRBJ2-7	TGCGCCAGCAGCCCGGACGGCCGTGGCTACGAGCAGTACTTC	CASSPDGRGYEQYF